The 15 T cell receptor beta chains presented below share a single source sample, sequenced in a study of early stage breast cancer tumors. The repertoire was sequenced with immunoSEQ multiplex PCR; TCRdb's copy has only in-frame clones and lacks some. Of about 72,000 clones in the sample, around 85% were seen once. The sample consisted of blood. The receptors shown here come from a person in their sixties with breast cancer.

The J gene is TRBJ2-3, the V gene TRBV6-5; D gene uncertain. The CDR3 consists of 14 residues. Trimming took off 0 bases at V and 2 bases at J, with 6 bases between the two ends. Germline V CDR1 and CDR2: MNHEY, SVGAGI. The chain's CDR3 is CASSYSRFTDTQYF. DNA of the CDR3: TGTGCCAGCAGTTACTCTCGGTTCACAGATACGCAGTATTTT.

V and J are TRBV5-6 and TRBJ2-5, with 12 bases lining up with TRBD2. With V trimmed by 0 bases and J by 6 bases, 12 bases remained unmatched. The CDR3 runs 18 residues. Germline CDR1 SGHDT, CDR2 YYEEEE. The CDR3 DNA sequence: TGTGCCAGCAGCTTGGGACTAGCGGGAGAGGTGGGCAAAAAGACCCAGTACTTC. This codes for CASSLGLAGEVGKKTQYF.

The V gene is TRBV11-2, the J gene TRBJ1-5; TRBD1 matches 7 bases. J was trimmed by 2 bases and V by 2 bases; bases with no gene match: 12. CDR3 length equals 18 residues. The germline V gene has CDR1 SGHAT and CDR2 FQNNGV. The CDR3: CASSLYRGLYYGNQPQHF. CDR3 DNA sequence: TGTGCCAGCAGCTTATACAGGGGACTTTATTATGGCAATCAGCCCCAGCATTTT.

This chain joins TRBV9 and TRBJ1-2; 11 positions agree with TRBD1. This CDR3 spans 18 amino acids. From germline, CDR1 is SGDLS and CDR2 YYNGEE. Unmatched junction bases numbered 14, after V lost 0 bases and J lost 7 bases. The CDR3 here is CASSVDPGTGGISGGYTF. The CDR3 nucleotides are TGTGCCAGCAGCGTAGACCCCGGGACAGGGGGAATATCTGGTGGCTACACCTTC. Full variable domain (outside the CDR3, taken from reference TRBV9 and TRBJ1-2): DSGVTQTPKHLITATGQRVTLRCSPRSGDLSVYWYQQSLDQGLQFLIQYYNGEERAKGNILERFSAQQFPDLHSELNLSSLELGDSALYFCASSVDPGTGGISGGYTFGSGTRLTVV.

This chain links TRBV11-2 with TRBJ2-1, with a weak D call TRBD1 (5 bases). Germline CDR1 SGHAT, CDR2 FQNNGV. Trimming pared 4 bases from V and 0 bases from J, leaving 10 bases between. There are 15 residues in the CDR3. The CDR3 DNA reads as TGTGCCAGCAGCTCCGTGGGGCGCTCCTACAATGAGCAGTTCTTC. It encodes CASSSVGRSYNEQFF.

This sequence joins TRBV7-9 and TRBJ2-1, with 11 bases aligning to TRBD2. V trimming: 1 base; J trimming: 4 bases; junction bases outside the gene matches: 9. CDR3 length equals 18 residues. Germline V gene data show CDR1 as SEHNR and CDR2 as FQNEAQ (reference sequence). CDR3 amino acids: CASSLEGRLAGIYNEQFF. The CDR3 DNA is TGTGCCAGCAGCTTAGAGGGGAGACTAGCGGGAATTTACAATGAGCAGTTCTTC.

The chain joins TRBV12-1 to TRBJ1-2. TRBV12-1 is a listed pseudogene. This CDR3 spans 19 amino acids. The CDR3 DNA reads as TGTGCCAGCAGCCCTACTTTAGAAATAACGGCGAACCTTAACTATGGCTACACCTTC. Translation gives CASSPTLEITANLNYGYTF.

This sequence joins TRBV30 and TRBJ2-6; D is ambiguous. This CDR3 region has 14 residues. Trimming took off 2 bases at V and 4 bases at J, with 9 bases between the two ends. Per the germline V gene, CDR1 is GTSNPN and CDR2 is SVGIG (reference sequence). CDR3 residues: CAWSRQAGANVLTF. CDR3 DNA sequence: TGTGCCTGGAGTAGGCAGGCCGGGGCCAACGTCCTGACTTTC.

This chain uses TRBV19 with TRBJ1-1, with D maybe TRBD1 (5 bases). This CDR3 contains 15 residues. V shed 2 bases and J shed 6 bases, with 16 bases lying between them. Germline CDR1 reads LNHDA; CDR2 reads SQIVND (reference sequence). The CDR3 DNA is TGTGCCAGTAGTATAAGGCGGGGACTCGAATCTGAAGCTTTCTTT. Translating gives CASSIRRGLESEAFF. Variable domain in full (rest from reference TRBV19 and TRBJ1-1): DGGITQSPKYLFRKEGQNVTLSCEQNLNHDAMYWYRQDPGQGLRLIYYSQIVNDFQKGDIAEGYSVSREKKESFPLTVTSAQKNPTAFYLCASSIRRGLESEAFFGQGTRLTVV.

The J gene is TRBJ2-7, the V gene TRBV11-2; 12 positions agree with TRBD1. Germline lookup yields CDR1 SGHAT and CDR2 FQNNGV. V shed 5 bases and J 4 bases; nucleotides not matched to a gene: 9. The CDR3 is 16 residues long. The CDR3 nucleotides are TGTGCCAGCAGCGCCTCCGGGACAGGGGGCGTTTACGAGCAGTACTTC. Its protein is CASSASGTGGVYEQYF.

The CDR3 DNA reads TGTGCCAGCAGTTTGAACGCCTTATCGACCTACGAGCAGTACTTC. Translating gives CASSLNALSTYEQYF. The genes are TRBV27 and TRBJ2-7; D remains unclear. CDR1 MNHEY and CDR2 SMNVEV come from the germline V gene (reference sequence). CDR3 size: 15 residues. Trimming left V 3 bases short and J 2 bases short, with 14 bases between.

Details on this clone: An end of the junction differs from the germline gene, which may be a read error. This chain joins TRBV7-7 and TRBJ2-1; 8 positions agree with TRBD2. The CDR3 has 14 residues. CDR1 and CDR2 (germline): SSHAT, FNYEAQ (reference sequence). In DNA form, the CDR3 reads TGTGCTAGCAGCTTAGAGGCTAGCGGGTTTGAGCAGTTCTTC. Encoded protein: CASSLEASGFEQFF.

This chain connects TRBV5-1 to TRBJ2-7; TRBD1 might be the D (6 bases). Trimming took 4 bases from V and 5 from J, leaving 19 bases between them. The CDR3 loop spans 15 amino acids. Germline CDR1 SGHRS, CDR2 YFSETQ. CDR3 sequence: CASSLRVRGPDEQYF. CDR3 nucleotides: TGCGCCAGCAGCCTTAGAGTCAGGGGTCCGGACGAGCAGTACTTC.

The chain's CDR3 is CASSLNSLRVNEQFF. The CDR3 DNA reads TGCGCCAGCAGCTTGAACAGTTTGAGGGTCAATGAGCAGTTCTTC. This chain joins TRBV5-1 and TRBJ2-1, with D maybe TRBD2 (5 bases). The germline V gene encodes CDR1 SGHRS and CDR2 YFSETQ. V was pared by 1 base and J by 6 bases, with 14 bases between. CDR3 size: 15 residues.

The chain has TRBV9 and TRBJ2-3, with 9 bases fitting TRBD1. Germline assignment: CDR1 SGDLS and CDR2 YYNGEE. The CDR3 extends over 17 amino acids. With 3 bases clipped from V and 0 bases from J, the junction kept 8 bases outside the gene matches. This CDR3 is CASSAGTTGGSTDTQYF. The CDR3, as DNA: TGTGCCAGCAGCGCGGGGACGACAGGGGGTAGCACAGATACGCAGTATTTT.